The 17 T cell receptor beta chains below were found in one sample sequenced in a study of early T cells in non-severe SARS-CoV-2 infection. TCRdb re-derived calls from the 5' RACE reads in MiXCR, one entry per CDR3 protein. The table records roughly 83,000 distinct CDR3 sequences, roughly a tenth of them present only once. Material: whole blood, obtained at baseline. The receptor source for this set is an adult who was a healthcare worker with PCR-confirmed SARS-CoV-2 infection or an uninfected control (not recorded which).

For the CDR3, the DNA is TGCAGTGCTAGAGATTCGGGGGCAGGGGACGCAAAACTGTTTTTT. Its protein is CSARDSGAGDAKLFF. The chain combines TRBV20-1 with TRBJ1-4, with D possibly matching TRBD1 (6 bases). The ends were cut back, 0 bases at V and 10 bases at J, with 18 bases in the middle. The CDR3 runs to 15 residues. From germline, CDR1 is DFQATT and CDR2 SNEGSKA (reference sequence).

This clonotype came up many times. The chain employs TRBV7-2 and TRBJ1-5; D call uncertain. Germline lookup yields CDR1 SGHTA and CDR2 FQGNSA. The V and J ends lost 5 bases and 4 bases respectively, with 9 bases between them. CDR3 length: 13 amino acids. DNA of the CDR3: TGTGCCAGCAGCACCGGGGAAAATCAGCCCCAGCATTTT. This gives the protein CASSTGENQPQHF.

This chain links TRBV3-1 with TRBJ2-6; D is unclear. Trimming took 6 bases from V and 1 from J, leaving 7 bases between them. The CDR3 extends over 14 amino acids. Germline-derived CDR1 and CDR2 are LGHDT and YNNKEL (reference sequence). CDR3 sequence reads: CASSLRSGANVLTF. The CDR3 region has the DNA TGTGCCAGCAGTTTAAGATCTGGGGCCAACGTCCTGACTTTC. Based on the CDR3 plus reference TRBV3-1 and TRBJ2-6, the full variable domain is DTAVSQTPKYLVTQMGNDKSIKCEQNLGHDTMYWYKQDSKKFLKIMFSYNNKELIINETVPNRFSPKSPDKAHLNLHINSLELGDSAVYFCASSLRSGANVLTFGAGSRLTVL.

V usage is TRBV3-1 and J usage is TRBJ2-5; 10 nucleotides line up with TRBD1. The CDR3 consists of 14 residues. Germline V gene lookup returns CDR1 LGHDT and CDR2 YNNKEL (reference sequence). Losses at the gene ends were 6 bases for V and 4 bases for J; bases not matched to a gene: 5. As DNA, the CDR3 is TGTGCCAGCAGGCGTCGGACAGGGGGAGAGACCCAGTACTTC. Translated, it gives CASRRRTGGETQYF.

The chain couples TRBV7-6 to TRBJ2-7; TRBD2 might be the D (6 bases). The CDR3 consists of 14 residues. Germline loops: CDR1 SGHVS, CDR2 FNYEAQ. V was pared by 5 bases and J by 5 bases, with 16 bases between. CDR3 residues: CASSPPGTSNEQYF. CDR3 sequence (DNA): TGTGCCAGCAGCCCACCCGGGACTTCCAACGAGCAGTACTTC.

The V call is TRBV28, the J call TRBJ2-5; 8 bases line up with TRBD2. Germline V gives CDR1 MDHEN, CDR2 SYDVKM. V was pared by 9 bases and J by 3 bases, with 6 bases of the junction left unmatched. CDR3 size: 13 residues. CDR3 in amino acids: CASLTSEEETQYF. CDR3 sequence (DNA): TGTGCCAGTTTGACTAGCGAGGAAGAGACCCAGTACTTC.

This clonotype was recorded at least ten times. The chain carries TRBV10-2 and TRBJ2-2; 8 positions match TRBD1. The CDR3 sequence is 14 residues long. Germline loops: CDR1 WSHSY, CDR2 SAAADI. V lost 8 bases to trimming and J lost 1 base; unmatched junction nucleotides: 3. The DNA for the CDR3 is TGCGCCAGCCAAGACAGGGGGAACACCGGGGAGCTGTTTTTT. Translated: CASQDRGNTGELFF.

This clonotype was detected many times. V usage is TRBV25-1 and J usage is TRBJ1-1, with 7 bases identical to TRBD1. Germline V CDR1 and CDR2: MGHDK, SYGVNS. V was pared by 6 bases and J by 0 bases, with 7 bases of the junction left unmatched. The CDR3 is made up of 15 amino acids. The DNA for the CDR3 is TGTGCCAGCAGAGAGACGGGACAGTTGAACACTGAAGCTTTCTTT. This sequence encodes CASRETGQLNTEAFF. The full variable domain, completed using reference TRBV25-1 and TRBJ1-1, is EADIYQTPRYLVIGTGKKITLECSQTMGHDKMYWYQQDPGMELHLIHYSYGVNSTEKGDLSSESTVSRIRTEHFPLTLESARPSHTSQYLCASRETGQLNTEAFFGQGTRLTVV.

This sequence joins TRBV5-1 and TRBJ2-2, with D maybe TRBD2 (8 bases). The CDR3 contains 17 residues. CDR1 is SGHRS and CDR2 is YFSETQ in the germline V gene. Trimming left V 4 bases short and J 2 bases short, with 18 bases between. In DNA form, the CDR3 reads TGCGCCAGCAGCCGGGACAGCACTAGCGGTAACACCGGGGAGCTGTTTTTT. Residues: CASSRDSTSGNTGELFF.

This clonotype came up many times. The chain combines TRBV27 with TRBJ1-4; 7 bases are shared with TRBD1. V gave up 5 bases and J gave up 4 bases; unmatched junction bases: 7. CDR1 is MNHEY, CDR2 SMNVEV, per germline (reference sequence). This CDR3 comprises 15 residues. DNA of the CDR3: TGTGCCAGCAGTCCCGCGACAGGGAGTAATGAAAAACTGTTTTTT. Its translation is CASSPATGSNEKLFF.

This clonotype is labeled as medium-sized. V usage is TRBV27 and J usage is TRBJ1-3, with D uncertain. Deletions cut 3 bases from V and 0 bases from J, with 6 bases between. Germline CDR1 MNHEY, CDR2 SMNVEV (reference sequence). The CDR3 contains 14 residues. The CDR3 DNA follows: TGTGCCAGCAGTTTGACGCGCTCTGGAAACACCATATATTTT. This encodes CASSLTRSGNTIYF.

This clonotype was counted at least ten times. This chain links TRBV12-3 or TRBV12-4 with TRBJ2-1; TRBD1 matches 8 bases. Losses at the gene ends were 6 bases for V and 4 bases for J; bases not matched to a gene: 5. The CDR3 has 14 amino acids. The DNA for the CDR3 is TGTGCCAGCAGGACAGGGGAGGATTACAATGAGCAGTTCTTC. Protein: CASRTGEDYNEQFF.

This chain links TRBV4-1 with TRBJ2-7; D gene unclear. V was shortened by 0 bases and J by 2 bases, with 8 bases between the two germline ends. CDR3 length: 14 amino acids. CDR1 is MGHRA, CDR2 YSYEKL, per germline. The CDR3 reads CASSQEVLAYEQYF. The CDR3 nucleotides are TGCGCCAGCAGCCAAGAGGTCCTAGCCTACGAGCAGTACTTC.

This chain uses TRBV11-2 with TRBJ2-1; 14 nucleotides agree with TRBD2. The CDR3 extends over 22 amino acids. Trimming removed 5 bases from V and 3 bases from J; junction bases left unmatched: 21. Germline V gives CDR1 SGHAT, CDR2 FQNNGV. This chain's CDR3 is CASSAIRSRLAGGKRGYNEQFF. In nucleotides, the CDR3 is TGTGCCAGCAGCGCAATACGGTCCCGACTAGCGGGAGGGAAGAGGGGCTACAATGAGCAGTTCTTC.

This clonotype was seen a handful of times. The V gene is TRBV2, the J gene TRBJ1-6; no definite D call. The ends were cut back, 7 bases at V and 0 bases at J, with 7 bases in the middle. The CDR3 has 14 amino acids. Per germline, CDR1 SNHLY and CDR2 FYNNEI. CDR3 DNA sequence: TGTGCCAGCAAGCCTCGCTCCTATAATTCACCCCTCCACTTT. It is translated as CASKPRSYNSPLHF.

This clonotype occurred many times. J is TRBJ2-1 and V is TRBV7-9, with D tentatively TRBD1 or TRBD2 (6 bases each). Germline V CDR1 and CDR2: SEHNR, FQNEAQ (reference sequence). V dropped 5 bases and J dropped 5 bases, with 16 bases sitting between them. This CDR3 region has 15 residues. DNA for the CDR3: TGTGCCAGCAGCAGTTCGCAGGGGAGGAACAATGAGCAGTTCTTC. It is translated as CASSSSQGRNNEQFF. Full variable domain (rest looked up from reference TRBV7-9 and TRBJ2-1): DTGVSQNPRHKITKRGQNVTFRCDPISEHNRLYWYRQTLGQGPEFLTYFQNEAQLEKSRLLSDRFSAERPKGSFSTLEIQRTEQGDSAMYLCASSSSQGRNNEQFFGPGTRLTVL.

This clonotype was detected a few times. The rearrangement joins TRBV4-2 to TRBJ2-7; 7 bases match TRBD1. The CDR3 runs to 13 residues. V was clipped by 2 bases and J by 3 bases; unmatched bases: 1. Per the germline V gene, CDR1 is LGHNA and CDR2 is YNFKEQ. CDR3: CASSQRQGYEQYF. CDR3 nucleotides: TGTGCCAGCAGCCAACGACAGGGCTACGAGCAGTACTTC.